Sequencing of this T cell receptor beta chain was carried out in a study of cytomegalovirus exposure and HLA in healthy donors. Whole-study results and caveats: Earlier results showed most TCR beta V segments being productive about 87% or about 30% of the time. Serostatus for CMV was the only available immune exposure information. The authors considered a cluster of highly shared sequence variants likely to be a sequencing artifact. Investigators reported 150 to 200 TCR beta chains as tied to cytomegalovirus.

PCR primers comprised 60 Vbeta and 13 Jbeta primers. TCRdb keeps only in-frame clones here, not all; method: immunoSEQ multiplex PCR. Of some 120,000 clones detected, over 60% appear once; the ten largest clones hold just over 8%. With respect to this clone: The antigen remains undetermined.

V lost 0 bases, J lost 12 bases, and 14 bases lay in between. The CDR3 runs 14 residues. CDR1 is SGHVS, CDR2 FNYEAQ, per germline. This sequence originates from a woman aged 40 to 50 in good health and CMV-seropositive. The rearrangement links TRBV7-6 to TRBJ1-4; D gene uncertain. What was sequenced was PBMCs. This CDR3 is CASSLAREGEELFF. CDR3 sequence (DNA): TGTGCCAGCAGCTTAGCCCGAGAGGGTGAGGAACTGTTTTTT.